This T cell receptor (beta chain) derives from a study of PD-1 blockade in classical Hodgkin lymphoma (dated by TCRdb to 2020 to 2021). Notes on the research overall: Nivolumab dosing was 3 mg/kg intravenously every 2 weeks, continuing until either disease progression or unacceptable toxicity. The study used CyTOF and TCR beta sequencing to define a peripheral blood immune signature of response to PD-1 blockade in classical Hodgkin lymphoma.

About this clone: Its antigen target is currently unknown. Qualities for individual bases were not recorded, and no much larger clone is one base off.

The investigation overall reported the following: The study was limited to a single clinical trial cohort, and causes of repertoire differences, possibly disease activity or prior therapy, remained undefined. A significant rise by C4D1 was seen in CD4+ but not CD8+ TCR diversity (p=0.0027 vs p=0.16), with the rise being most apparent in complete responders (p=0.02). Among trial patients, those achieving complete response had baseline diversity similar to that of newly diagnosed patients, while diversity was significantly lower in partial responders and progressors. Patients starting nivolumab less than 1 year after ASCT had lower diversity and were excluded from later analyses to avoid confounding by immune reconstitution. Newly diagnosed patients were reported to have lower baseline TCR diversity than healthy donors, and relapsed/refractory patients were reported to have lower baseline TCR diversity still.

Including the terminal cysteine and phenylalanine, the CDR3 comprises 15 residues. The CDR3 DNA has 45 bases and is translated from base 1. CDR1 SGHTA and CDR2 FQGNSA are derived from the germline V gene. Clipping removes 3 bases from V and 6 bases from J, with 6 as the unmatched junction base count. The Qiagen DNeasy kit was used to extract genomic DNA both from unsorted PBMCs and from the negatively selected CD4+ and CD8+ fractions. TCR beta CDR3 regions were subjected to amplification by immunoSEQ multiplex PCR with primers that anneal to V and J segments. A synthetic immune receptor repertoire was used to minimize amplification bias, and remaining bias was computationally removed after sequencing. For the original study's pipeline: Custom Python scripts were used to quantify repertoire diversity as the Shannon entropy index. Unsorted, CD4+ and CD8+ repertoires were examined separately, except in combined analyses, for which CD4+ and CD8+ sequences were merged in silico. A clone counted as expanded when the clone's frequency after treatment rose at least 2-fold relative to C1D1, and clones undetected at baseline were given a pseudocount of 0.5. Singleton clones were defined as clones with 0 or 1 copy at C1D1, and non-singleton clones were defined as clones with 2 or more copies. By matching protein sequences in sorted samples from the same patient, clones expanded in unsorted samples were annotated as CD4+, CD8+ or unknown. Wilcoxon tests on paired samples were used to test changes in diversity from C1D1 to C4D1. The source is immuneACCESS, and TCRdb retained only in-frame sequences with V and J called. Part of the clones is not carried over; for the studies checked, unresolved V genes explain less than half of this, and the remainder is unexplained. Clone size and V and J calls were adopted from that table, with D and trimming inferred from the DNA. For this sample the table gives about 90,000 clones, of which 75% to 95% were detected only once. Of the sample, under 3% falls within the top ten clones.

This sample's time point label indicates: cycle 4 day 1 (C4D1), after more than five weeks of nivolumab. Every trial patient had relapsed following autologous stem cell transplantation, and prior brentuximab vedotin exposure was what differed among cohorts A, B and C. The trial cohort was composed of about 60 patients with relapsed/refractory classical Hodgkin lymphoma, for whom complete response, partial response or progressive disease was recorded as best overall response. Trial patients were treated with single-agent nivolumab in the multi-cohort phase II CheckMate 205 trial. Best overall response was determined by an independent review committee according to the 2007 International Working Group response criteria. Trial PBMCs were collected just before the start of nivolumab (C1D1) and during therapy at cycle 2 day 1 and cycle 4 day 1. Peripheral blood was collected in 8 mL Vacutainer Cell Preparation Tubes, from which PBMCs were isolated by centrifugation and then cryopreserved.

Recombination joined TRBV7-2 with TRBJ2-1; TRBD1 matches 9 bases in the middle. The sequence came from a human donor with classical Hodgkin lymphoma. Sample: peripheral blood mononuclear cells (PBMCs), taken before the fourth cycle of nivolumab. The nucleotide sequence is given as TGTGCCAGCAGCTTTACCGGGACAGGGTTCAATGAGCAGTTCTTC. Its translation reads: CASSFTGTGFNEQFF.